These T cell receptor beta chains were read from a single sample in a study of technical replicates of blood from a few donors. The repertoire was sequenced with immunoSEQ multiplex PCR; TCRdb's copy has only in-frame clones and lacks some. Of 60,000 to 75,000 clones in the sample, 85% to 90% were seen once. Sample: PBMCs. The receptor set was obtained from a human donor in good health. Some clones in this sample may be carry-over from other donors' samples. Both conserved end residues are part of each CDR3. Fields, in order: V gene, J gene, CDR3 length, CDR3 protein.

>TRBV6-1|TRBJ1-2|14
CASSIQTGNYGYTF
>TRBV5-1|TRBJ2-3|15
CASSLAGTSTDTQYF
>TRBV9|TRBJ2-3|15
CASSSSPGVTDTQYF
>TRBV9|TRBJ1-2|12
CASKRDRDGYTF
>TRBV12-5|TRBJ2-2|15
CASGGLAVMAGELFF
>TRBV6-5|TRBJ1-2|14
CASSYGGHRGGYTF
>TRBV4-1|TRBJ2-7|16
CASSRGFGPPPYEQYF
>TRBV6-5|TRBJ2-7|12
CASSSRLHEQYF
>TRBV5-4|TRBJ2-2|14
CASSMGLAAGELFF
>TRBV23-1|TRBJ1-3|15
CASSQSRGGGNTIYF
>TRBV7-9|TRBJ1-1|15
CASSTYRGGNTEAFF
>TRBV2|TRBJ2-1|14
CASSPDPRYNEQFF
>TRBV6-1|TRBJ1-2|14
CASSIEQGASGYTF
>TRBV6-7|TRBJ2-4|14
CASIISRGINIQYF
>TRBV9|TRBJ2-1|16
CASSGRLAGTYNEQFF
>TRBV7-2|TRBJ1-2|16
CASSLLPGQGAGGYTF
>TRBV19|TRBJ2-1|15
CASTLVGGAYNEQFF
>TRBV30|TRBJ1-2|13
CAWSSGFFYGYTF
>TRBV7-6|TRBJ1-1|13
CASRQGVNTEAFF
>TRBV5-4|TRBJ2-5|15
CASSFTGGAGETQYF
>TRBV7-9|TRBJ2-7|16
CASSSSSGTGFYEQYF
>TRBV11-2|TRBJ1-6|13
CASSFQGNSPLHF
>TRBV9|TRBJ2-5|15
CASSVVPGLGETQYF
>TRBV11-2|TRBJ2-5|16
CASSPWGSGRQETQYF
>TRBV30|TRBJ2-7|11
CAWSILAGTVF
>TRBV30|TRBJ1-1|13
CAWSDVGGTEAFF